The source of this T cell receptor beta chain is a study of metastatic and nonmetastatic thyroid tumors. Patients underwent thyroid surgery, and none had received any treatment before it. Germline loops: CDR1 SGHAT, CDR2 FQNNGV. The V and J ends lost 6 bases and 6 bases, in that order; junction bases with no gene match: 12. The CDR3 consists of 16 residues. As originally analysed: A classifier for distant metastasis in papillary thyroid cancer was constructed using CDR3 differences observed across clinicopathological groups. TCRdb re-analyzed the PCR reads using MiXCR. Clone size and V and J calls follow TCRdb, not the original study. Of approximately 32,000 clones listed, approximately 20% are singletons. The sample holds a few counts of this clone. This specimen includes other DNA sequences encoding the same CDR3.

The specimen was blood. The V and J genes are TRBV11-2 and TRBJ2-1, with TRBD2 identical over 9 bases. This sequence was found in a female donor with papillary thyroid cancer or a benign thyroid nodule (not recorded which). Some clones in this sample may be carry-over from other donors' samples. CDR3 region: CASSPGGSGGANEQFF. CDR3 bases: TGTGCCAGCAGTCCAGGGGGTAGCGGGGGTGCCAATGAGCAGTTCTTC.